This is a list of T cell receptor beta chains from one sample in a study of early T cells in non-severe SARS-CoV-2 infection. TCRdb processed the 5' RACE reads anew with MiXCR; each CDR3 protein has one entry. This repertoire shows around 20,000 distinct CDR3 sequences, less than 5% found once; its top ten account for approximately 5.7%. Sequencing was performed on whole blood. Source of these receptors: an adult who was a healthcare worker with PCR-confirmed SARS-CoV-2 infection or an uninfected control (not recorded which). CDR3s include the opening cysteine and the closing phenylalanine or tryptophan. D genes are given only for firm matches. Rows may omit the clone size; those that give it use once, few, many or a size class.

D gene	V gene	clone size	J gene	CDR3 DNA	CDR3 protein
TRBD1	TRBV7-2	many	TRBJ2-7	TGTGCCAGCAGCTCTCGACCCGGACAGGGGTACGAGCAGTACTTC	CASSSRPGQGYEQYF
TRBD1	TRBV4-1	many	TRBJ1-6	TGCGCCAGCAGCCCGGGACAGGGGGGATCACCCCTCCACTTT	CASSPGQGGSPLHF
TRBD1	TRBV6-1	many	TRBJ2-1	TGTGCCAGCAGTCGTCCGGACAGGGTGAATGAGCAGTTCTTC	CASSRPDRVNEQFF
TRBD2	TRBV20-1	NA	TRBJ2-1	TGCAGTGCCAAGGAACTAGCGGGAGATACGAAGAAGATCTACAATGAGCAGTTCTTC	CSAKELAGDTKKIYNEQFF
NA	TRBV7-9	many	TRBJ1-2	TGTGCCAGCAGCCCCTTCGGGGGTAACTATGGCTACACCTTC	CASSPFGGNYGYTF
TRBD2	TRBV14	NA	TRBJ2-2	TGTGCCAGCAGCCGCCGGAGGCCCGAAGGACTAGCGGGAGGGAATGCCGGGGAGCTGTTTTTT	CASSRRRPEGLAGGNAGELFF
NA	TRBV18	NA	TRBJ2-5	TGTGCCAGCTCACCTACGTCAACCCCGCAAGAGACCCAGTACTTC	CASSPTSTPQETQYF
NA	TRBV11-2	many	TRBJ2-3	TGTGCCAGCAGCCGCGGGGTTACGCAGTATTTT	CASSRGVTQYF
NA	TRBV20-1	many	TRBJ2-7	TGCAGTGCCCCGATTTCGGGGGATGGCGAGCAGTACTTC	CSAPISGDGEQYF
TRBD2	TRBV20-1	many	TRBJ2-1	TGCAGTGCTAGAGACCCTAGCGGGGGCCTTTACAATGAGCAGTTCTTC	CSARDPSGGLYNEQFF
NA	TRBV7-9	many	TRBJ1-2	TGTGCCAGCAGCTTCCCCACGGGGCAGACCGTATATGGCTACACCTTC	CASSFPTGQTVYGYTF
NA	TRBV12-3/TRBV12-4	few	TRBJ1-1	TGTGCCAGCAGTTTGCTCTTTCCGAACACTGAAGCTTTCTTT	CASSLLFPNTEAFF
TRBD2	TRBV2	many	TRBJ2-1	TGTGCCAGCAGAAAACTCGGGACTATCCGTCGGAATGAGCAGTTCTTC	CASRKLGTIRRNEQFF
NA	TRBV5-1	NA	TRBJ2-1	TGCGCCAGCAGCCCCAGTCCGGGAAACAGGCCGTACAATGAGCAGTTCTTC	CASSPSPGNRPYNEQFF
NA	TRBV6-2/TRBV6-3	many	TRBJ2-7	TGTGCCAGCAGTGAGAGGGGGGGGAAGACCTACGAGCAGTACTTC	CASSERGGKTYEQYF
TRBD1	TRBV7-2	NA	TRBJ1-6	TGTGCCAGCAGCTTAGCGGGACAGGTTTCACCCCTCCACTTT	CASSLAGQVSPLHF
NA	TRBV2	many	TRBJ2-1	TGTGCCAGCAGGCCGGGACTTAGCTCCTACAATGAGCAGTTCTTC	CASRPGLSSYNEQFF
TRBD1	TRBV7-9	few	TRBJ1-4	TGTGCCAGCAGCTCTACTAGGACAGGGAATGAAAAACTGTTTTTT	CASSSTRTGNEKLFF
TRBD1	TRBV7-2	many	TRBJ2-1	TGTGCCAGCAGCATAACCGGGACAGGGGGGTCTAGCGGCAACAATGAGCAGTTCTTC	CASSITGTGGSSGNNEQFF
TRBD2	TRBV7-2	many	TRBJ2-1	TGTGCCAGCAGCTTGGATAGCGGGCGCGATGAGCAGTTCTTC	CASSLDSGRDEQFF
NA	TRBV12-3/TRBV12-4	many	TRBJ2-1	TGTGCCAGCAGGGATCTAAATGAGCAGTTCTTC	CASRDLNEQFF
NA	TRBV20-1	many	TRBJ2-1	TGCAGTGCCCCTCCTTCGACTAAATTTAATGAGCAGTTCTTC	CSAPPSTKFNEQFF
NA	TRBV11-3	many	TRBJ2-3	TGTGCCAGCAGCTTGGGGCTTTCTACGGGGGGCCGCACAGATACGCAGTATTTT	CASSLGLSTGGRTDTQYF
NA	TRBV7-2	NA	TRBJ2-5	TGTGCCAGCAGCGATCGAGGCGGGGACAGCCGGGGGACCCAGTACTTC	CASSDRGGDSRGTQYF
TRBD1	TRBV5-1	many	TRBJ1-4	TGCGCCAGCAGCCTATGGGGACAGGGGGATAGTGACCGCCCCGAAAAACTGTTTTTT	CASSLWGQGDSDRPEKLFF
TRBD1	TRBV6-1	many	TRBJ2-3	TGTGCCAGCAGTGACGGGACAGGGGAAACAGATACGCAGTATTTT	CASSDGTGETDTQYF
NA	TRBV7-6	NA	TRBJ2-5	TGTGCCAGCAGCTTAGTTGGGGAAGAGACCCAGTACTTC	CASSLVGEETQYF
NA	TRBV2	medium-sized	TRBJ2-1	TGTGCCAGCAGTGAAGTACAGGGGGGGAATAATGAGCAGTTCTTC	CASSEVQGGNNEQFF
TRBD1	TRBV24-1	many	TRBJ1-2	TGTGCCACCAGTGACGCCGGGACAGGGGCCTATGGCTACACCTTC	CATSDAGTGAYGYTF
NA	TRBV30	many	TRBJ1-2	TGTGCCTGGAGTGAAGGCATGTTGGCAGGCTCGATCTATGGCTACACCTTC	CAWSEGMLAGSIYGYTF
TRBD2	TRBV4-1	few	TRBJ2-1	TGCGCCAGCAGCCCGACTAGCGGGAGTAAGAATGAGCAGTTCTTC	CASSPTSGSKNEQFF
NA	TRBV2	NA	TRBJ2-5	TGTGCCAGCAGTGAAGCTGAGGAGCCAGAGACCCAGTACTTC	CASSEAEEPETQYF
NA	TRBV7-8	many	TRBJ1-4	TGTGCCAGCAGCTTAGGGGGTTATGAAAAACTGTTTTTT	CASSLGGYEKLFF
NA	TRBV10-1	few	TRBJ2-5	TGCGCCAGCAGTGAGTCAGGGGGCCAAGAGACCCAGTACTTC	CASSESGGQETQYF
NA	TRBV6-6	many	TRBJ2-7	TGTGCCAGCAGAAACAGGGTCTGGAGCTACGAGCAGTACTTC	CASRNRVWSYEQYF
NA	TRBV30	medium-sized	TRBJ1-5	TGTGCCTGGAGTGGTTTTGATGGAAATCAGCCCCAGCATTTT	CAWSGFDGNQPQHF
TRBD1	TRBV18	medium-sized	TRBJ2-7	TGTGCCAGCTCACCTCCAGGGGGCTATAACTACGAGCAGTACTTC	CASSPPGGYNYEQYF
NA	TRBV2	NA	TRBJ2-2	TGTGCCAGCAGCGGGCTAGCGTGGACCGGGGAGCTGTTTTTT	CASSGLAWTGELFF
NA	TRBV4-3	many	TRBJ1-1	TGCGCCAGCAGCCAAGCGAGGCAGGTGGCGACTGAAGCTTTCTTT	CASSQARQVATEAFF
NA	TRBV7-9	many	TRBJ1-5	TGTGCCAGCAGTCCGTCCGACCCTTTTCAGCCCCAGCATTTT	CASSPSDPFQPQHF
TRBD2	TRBV19	few	TRBJ2-3	TGTGCCAGGTTCCACCATCGACTAGCGAGAACAGATACGCAGTATTTT	CARFHHRLARTDTQYF
TRBD2	TRBV7-2	many	TRBJ2-7	TGTGCCAGCAGCTCGCTGGGGACTAGCGGGAGCGTTTGGTACGAGCAGTACTTC	CASSSLGTSGSVWYEQYF
NA	TRBV28	NA	TRBJ2-1	TGTGCCAGCAGCTCCGGGACTTACTCCTACAATGAGCAGTTCTTC	CASSSGTYSYNEQFF
TRBD2	TRBV11-3	many	TRBJ2-1	TGTGCCAGCAGCCGACGACTAGCGGAAAACAATGAGCAGTTCTTC	CASSRRLAENNEQFF
TRBD2	TRBV28	NA	TRBJ2-3	TGTGCCAGCAGGCCTTCTAGCGGGGTGAGCACAGATACGCAGTATTTT	CASRPSSGVSTDTQYF
NA	TRBV20-1	NA	TRBJ1-1	TGCAGTGCTAGAGATACGCAGGGGCTGTGGACTGAAGCTTTCTTT	CSARDTQGLWTEAFF
NA	TRBV6-6	NA	TRBJ2-7	TGTGCCAGCAGCCCTACCACCTACGAGCAGTACTTC	CASSPTTYEQYF
NA	TRBV7-9	NA	TRBJ2-1	TGTGCCAGCAGCTTAGGAGTAACCAATGAGCAGTTCTTC	CASSLGVTNEQFF
NA	TRBV30	many	TRBJ2-3	TGTGCCTGGAGTGTCACCCCCTGGAGTAGGGGCTATAGTACGGGCACAGATACGCAGTATTTT	CAWSVTPWSRGYSTGTDTQYF
TRBD2	TRBV7-2	few	TRBJ2-3	TGTGCCAGCAGCTTATCCCTAGCGGGGGCCGGCAGCACAGATACGCAGTATTTT	CASSLSLAGAGSTDTQYF
NA	TRBV28	medium-sized	TRBJ1-5	TGTGCCAGCAGTTTAGGAGGGCTAAGGCCCCAGCATTTT	CASSLGGLRPQHF
NA	TRBV10-2	many	TRBJ1-2	TGCGCCAGCAGTGAAGGGCCAGGAAACTATGGCTACACCTTC	CASSEGPGNYGYTF
NA	TRBV6-2/TRBV6-3	large	TRBJ2-7	TGTGCCAGCCACGGAGCCAGGTCAACGCGGGAGCAGTACTTC	CASHGARSTREQYF
TRBD1	TRBV7-8	many	TRBJ1-6	TGTGCCAGCAGCTTTTCGACAGGGACCTATAATTCACCCCTCCACTTT	CASSFSTGTYNSPLHF
NA	TRBV5-6	many	TRBJ1-6	TGTGCCAGTAGATTCGGGGAATCACCCCTCCACTTT	CASRFGESPLHF